This TCR beta chain appears in the sequencing data of a study of graft-versus-host responses after intestinal transplantation. Overall study context: Among the recipients, transplants were multivisceral, liver-intestinal, or isolated intestinal.

General study results and limits: The marrow of recipients harbored GvH clones, and ileum or blood showed some of them first.

V lost 1 base to trimming and J lost 5 bases, with 15 bases between them. This CDR3 has 15 residues. The germline V gene has CDR1 SGHKS and CDR2 YYEKEE (reference sequence). Details on this clone: Its cognate antigen is unknown.

Assay used: immunoSEQ multiplex PCR; TCRdb lists only in-frame clones, some missing. The sample has 85,000 to 100,000 clones; approximately 94% are singletons. The gene calls are TRBV5-5 and TRBJ2-5; a possible D gene is TRBD1 (5 bases). The sequence came from a human donor who received an intestinal transplant. Material: unstimulated CD8+ T cells sorted from spleen or lymph node cells, obtained before intestinal transplant. CDR3 DNA sequence: TGTGCCAGCAGCTTGTTCGACAGTGGTGGGGAGACCCAGTACTTC. Protein: CASSLFDSGGETQYF.